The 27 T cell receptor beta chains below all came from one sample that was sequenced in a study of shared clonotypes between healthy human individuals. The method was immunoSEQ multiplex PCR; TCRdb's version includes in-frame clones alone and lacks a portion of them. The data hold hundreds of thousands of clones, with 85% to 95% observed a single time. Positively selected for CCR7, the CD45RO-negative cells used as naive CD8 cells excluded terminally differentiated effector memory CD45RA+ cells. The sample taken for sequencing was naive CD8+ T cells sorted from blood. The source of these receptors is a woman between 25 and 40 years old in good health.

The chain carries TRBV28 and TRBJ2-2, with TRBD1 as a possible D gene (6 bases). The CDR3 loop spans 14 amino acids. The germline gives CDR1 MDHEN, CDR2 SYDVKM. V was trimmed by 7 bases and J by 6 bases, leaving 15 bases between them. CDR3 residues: CASTQQGGSGELFF. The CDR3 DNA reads TGTGCCAGCACCCAACAGGGTGGGTCCGGGGAGCTGTTTTTT.

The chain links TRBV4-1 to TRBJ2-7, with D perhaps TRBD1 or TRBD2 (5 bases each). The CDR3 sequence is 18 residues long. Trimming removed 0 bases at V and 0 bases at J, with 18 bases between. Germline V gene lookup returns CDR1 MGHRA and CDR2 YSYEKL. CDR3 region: CASSQEGRANLFSYEQYF. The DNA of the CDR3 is TGCGCCAGCAGCCAAGAGGGGCGGGCCAACCTTTTCTCCTACGAGCAGTACTTC.

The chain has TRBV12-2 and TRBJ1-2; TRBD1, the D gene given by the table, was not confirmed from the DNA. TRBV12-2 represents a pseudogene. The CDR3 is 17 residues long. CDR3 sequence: CASRSLDRGYSFYGYTF. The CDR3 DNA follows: TGTGCAAGTCGCTCCCTGGACAGGGGTTATAGCTTTTATGGCTACACCTTC.

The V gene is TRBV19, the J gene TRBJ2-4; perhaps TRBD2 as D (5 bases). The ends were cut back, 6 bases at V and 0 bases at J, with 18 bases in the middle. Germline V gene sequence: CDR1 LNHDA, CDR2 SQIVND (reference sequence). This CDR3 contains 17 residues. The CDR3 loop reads CASSVGLSSLAKNIQYF. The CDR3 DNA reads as TGTGCCAGTAGCGTTGGACTGTCAAGCCTAGCCAAAAACATTCAGTACTTC.

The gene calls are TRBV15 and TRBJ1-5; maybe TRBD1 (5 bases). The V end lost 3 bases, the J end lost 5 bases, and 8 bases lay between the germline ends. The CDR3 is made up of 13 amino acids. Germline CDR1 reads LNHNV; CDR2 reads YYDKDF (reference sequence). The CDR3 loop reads CATSSAGYQPQHF. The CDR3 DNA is TGTGCCACCAGCAGTGCAGGGTATCAGCCCCAGCATTTT.

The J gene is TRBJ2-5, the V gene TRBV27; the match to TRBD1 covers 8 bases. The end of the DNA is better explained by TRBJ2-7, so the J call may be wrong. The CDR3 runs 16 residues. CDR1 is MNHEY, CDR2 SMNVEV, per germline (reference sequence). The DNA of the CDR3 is TGTGCCAGCAGTTTAGGATCCTCAGGACAGGGATACGAGCAGTACTTC. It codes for CASSLGSSGQGYEQYF.

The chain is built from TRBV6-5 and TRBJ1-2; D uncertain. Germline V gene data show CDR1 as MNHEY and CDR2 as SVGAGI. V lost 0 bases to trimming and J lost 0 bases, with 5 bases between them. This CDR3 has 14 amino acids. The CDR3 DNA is TGTGCCAGCAGTTACTCCCCCACTAACTATGGCTACACCTTC. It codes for CASSYSPTNYGYTF.

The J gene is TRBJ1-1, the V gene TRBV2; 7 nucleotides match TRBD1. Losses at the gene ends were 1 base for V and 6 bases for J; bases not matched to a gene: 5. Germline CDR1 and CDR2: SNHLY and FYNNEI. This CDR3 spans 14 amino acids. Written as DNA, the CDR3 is TGTGCCAGCAGTGAAGACCGACAGGGCTCTGAAGCTTTCTTT. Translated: CASSEDRQGSEAFF.

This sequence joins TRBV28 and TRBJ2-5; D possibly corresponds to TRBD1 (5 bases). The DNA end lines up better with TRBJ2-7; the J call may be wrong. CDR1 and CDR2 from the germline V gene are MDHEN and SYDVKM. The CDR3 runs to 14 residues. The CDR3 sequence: CASSSSRVPYEQYF. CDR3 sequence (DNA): TGTGCCAGCAGTTCTTCCAGGGTACCCTACGAGCAGTACTTC.

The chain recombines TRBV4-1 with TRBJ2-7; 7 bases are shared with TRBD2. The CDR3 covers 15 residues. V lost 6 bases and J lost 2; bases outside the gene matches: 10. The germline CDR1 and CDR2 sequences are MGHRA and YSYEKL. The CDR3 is CASRPREGGTYEQYF. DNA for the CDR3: TGCGCCAGCAGGCCCAGGGAGGGAGGGACCTACGAGCAGTACTTC.

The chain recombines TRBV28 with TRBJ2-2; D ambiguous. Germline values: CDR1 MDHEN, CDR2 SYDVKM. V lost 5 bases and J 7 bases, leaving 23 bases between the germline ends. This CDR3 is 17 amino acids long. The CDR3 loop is CASSPPPMDPEVGELFF. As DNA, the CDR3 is TGTGCCAGCAGTCCCCCCCCGATGGACCCAGAGGTCGGGGAGCTGTTTTTT.

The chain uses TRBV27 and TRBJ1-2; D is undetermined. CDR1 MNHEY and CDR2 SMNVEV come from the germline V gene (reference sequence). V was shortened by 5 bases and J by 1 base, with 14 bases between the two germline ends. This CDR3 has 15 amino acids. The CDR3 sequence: CASSPFSLLNYGYTF. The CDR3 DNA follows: TGTGCCAGCAGTCCCTTTTCGTTACTTAACTATGGCTACACCTTC.

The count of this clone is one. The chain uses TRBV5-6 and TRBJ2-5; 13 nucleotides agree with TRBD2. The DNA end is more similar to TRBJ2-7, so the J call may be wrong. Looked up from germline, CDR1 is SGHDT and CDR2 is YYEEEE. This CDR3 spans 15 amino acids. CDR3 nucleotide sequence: TGTGCCAGCAGCTCCTGGACTAGCGGGAGTGACGAGCAGTACTTC. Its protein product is CASSSWTSGSDEQYF.

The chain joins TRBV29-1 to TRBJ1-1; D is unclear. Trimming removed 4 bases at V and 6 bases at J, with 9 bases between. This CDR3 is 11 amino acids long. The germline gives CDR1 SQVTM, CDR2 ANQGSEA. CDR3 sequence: CSVVPGPEAFF. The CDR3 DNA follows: TGCAGCGTTGTACCCGGGCCTGAAGCTTTCTTT.

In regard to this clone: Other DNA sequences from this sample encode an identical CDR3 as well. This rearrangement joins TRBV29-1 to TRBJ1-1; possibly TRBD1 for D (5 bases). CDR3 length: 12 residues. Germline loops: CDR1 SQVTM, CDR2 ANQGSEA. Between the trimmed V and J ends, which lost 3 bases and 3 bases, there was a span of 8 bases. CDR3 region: CSVEGGDTEAFF. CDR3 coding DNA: TGCAGCGTTGAGGGGGGGGACACTGAAGCTTTCTTT.

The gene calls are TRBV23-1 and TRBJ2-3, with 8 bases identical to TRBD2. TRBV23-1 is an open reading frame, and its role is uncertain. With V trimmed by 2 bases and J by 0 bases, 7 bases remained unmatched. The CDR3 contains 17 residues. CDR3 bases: TGCGCCAGCAGTCAACACGGGGGGGGAGGGAGCACAGATACGCAGTATTTT. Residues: CASSQHGGGGSTDTQYF.

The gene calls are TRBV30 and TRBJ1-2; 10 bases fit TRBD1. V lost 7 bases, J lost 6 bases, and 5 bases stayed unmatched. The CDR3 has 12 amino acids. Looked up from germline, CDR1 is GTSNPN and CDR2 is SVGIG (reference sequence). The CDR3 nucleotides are TGTGCCTCGACAGGGGGCTGGGATGGCTACACCTTC. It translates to CASTGGWDGYTF. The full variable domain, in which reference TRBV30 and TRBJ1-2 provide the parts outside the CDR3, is SQTIHQWPATLVQPVGSPLSLECTVEGTSNPNLYWYRQAAGRGLQLLFYSVGIGQISSEVPQNLSASRPQDRQFILSSKKLLLSDSGFYLCASTGGWDGYTFGSGTRLTVV.

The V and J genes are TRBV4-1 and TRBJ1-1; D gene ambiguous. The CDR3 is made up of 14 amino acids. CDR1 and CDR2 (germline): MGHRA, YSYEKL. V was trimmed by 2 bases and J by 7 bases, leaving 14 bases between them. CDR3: CASSQNAVTFEAFF. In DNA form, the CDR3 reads TGCGCCAGCAGCCAAAATGCGGTAACTTTTGAAGCTTTCTTT.

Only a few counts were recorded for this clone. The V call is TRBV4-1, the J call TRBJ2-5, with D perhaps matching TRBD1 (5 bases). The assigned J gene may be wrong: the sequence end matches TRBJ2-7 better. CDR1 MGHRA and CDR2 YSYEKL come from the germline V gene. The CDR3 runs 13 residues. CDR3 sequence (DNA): TGCGCCAGCAGCCAAGGGACAAATTACGAGCAGTACTTC. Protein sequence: CASSQGTNYEQYF.

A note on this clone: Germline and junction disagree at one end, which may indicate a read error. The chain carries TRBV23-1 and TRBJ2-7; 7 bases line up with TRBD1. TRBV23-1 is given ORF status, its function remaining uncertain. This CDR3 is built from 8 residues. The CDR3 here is CARQGLHF. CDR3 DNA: TGCGCCCGACAGGGTTTGCACTTC.

The CDR3 DNA is TGTGCCAGCAGCTTTACGGGGGACAGCAATCAGCCCCAGCATTTT. This encodes CASSFTGDSNQPQHF. The chain employs TRBV27 and TRBJ1-5; the D gene is possibly TRBD1 (5 bases). The V gene's germline CDR1 is MNHEY and CDR2 SMNVEV (reference sequence). The length of the CDR3 is 15 residues. With 6 bases removed from V and 1 base from J, the gap between germline ends came to 13 bases.

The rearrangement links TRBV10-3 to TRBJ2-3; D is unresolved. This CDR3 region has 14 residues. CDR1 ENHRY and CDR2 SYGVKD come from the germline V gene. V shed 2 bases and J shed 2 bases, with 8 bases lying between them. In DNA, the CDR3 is TGTGCCATCAGTGAGCGAGGAAACACAGATACGCAGTATTTT. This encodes CAISERGNTDTQYF.

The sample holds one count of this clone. The CDR3 sequence is CSAPGTGERYTF. CDR3 sequence (DNA): TGCAGCGCCCCCGGGACAGGGGAACGCTACACCTTC. V and J are TRBV29-1 and TRBJ1-2; 10 bases are a match to TRBD1. V was clipped by 7 bases and J by 9 bases; unmatched bases: 8. This CDR3 region has 12 residues. Germline V gene lookup returns CDR1 SQVTM and CDR2 ANQGSEA.

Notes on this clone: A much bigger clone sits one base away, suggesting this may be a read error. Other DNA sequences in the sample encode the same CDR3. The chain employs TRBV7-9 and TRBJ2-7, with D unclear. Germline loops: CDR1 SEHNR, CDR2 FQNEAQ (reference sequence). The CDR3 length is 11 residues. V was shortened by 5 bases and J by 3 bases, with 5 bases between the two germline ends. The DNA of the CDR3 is TGTGCCAGCAGCCCCGACTACGAGCAGTACTTC. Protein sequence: CASSPDYEQYF.

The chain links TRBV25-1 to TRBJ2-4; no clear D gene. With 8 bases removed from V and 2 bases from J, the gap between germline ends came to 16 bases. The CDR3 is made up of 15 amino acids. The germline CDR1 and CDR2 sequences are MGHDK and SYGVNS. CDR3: CASRASEGSKNIQYF. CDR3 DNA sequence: TGTGCCAGCCGTGCCTCAGAAGGGTCCAAAAACATTCAGTACTTC.

The CDR3 DNA sequence: TGTGCCAGCAGTGAAGACGGGACAGGGGGTATTGTATTGAATGAAAAACTGTTTTTT. Its translation is CASSEDGTGGIVLNEKLFF. The gene calls are TRBV6-1 and TRBJ1-4; TRBD1 matches 11 bases. The junction had 12 bases not matched to a gene; V was cut back by 1 base and J by 5 bases. The V gene's germline CDR1 is MNHNS and CDR2 SASEGT. This CDR3 contains 19 residues.

The CDR3: CATQGVPDEQYF. In DNA form, the CDR3 reads TGTGCCACCCAGGGGGTACCTGACGAGCAGTACTTC. This chain links TRBV28 with TRBJ2-5; 7 bases fit TRBD1. TRBJ2-7 explains the end of the DNA better; the J call may be wrong. This CDR3 spans 12 amino acids. Germline assignment: CDR1 MDHEN and CDR2 SYDVKM.